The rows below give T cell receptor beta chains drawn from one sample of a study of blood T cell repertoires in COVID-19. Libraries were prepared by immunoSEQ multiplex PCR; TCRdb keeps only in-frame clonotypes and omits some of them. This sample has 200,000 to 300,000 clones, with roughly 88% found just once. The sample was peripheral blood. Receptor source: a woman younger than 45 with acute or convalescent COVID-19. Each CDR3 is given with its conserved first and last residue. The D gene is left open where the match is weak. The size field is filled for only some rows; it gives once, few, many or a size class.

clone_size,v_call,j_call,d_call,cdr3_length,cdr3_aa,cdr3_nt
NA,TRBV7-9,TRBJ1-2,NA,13,CASSPSGVTGYTF,TGTGCCAGCAGCCCCTCGGGGGTTACTGGCTACACCTTC
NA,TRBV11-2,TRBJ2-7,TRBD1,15,CASSPDRGASYEQYF,TGTGCCAGCAGCCCTGACAGGGGCGCCTCCTACGAGCAGTACTTC
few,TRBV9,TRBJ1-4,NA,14,CASSVHSTNEKLFF,TGTGCCAGCAGCGTCCACAGCACCAATGAAAAACTGTTTTTT
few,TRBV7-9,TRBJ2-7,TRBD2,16,CASSFSKGRGYDEQYF,TGTGCCAGCAGCTTCTCAAAGGGGAGGGGTTACGACGAGCAGTACTTC
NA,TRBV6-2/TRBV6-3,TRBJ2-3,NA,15,CASSYAGSNSDTQYF,TGTGCCAGCAGTTACGCCGGGAGTAACTCAGATACGCAGTATTTT
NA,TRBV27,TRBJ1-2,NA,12,CASSPQGDGYTF,TGTGCCAGCAGTCCACAGGGAGATGGCTACACCTTC
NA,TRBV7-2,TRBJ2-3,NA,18,CASSRRPTAGARTDTQYF,TGTGCCAGCAGCCGTCGGCCTACCGCGGGGGCCCGGACAGATACGCAGTATTTT
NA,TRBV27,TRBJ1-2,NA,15,CASSLSPRGNYGYTF,TGTGCCAGCAGTTTAAGTCCCAGGGGCAACTATGGCTACACCTTC
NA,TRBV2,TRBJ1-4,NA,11,CASRNSEKLFF,TGTGCCAGCAGGAACTCAGAAAAACTGTTTTTT
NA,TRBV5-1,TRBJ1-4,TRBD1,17,CASSLGQGVRSNEKLFF,TGCGCCAGCAGCCTCGGACAGGGGGTGAGGAGTAATGAAAAACTGTTTTTT
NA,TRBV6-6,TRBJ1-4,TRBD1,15,CASSRRQGDSEKLFF,TGTGCCAGCAGCCGACGACAGGGGGACAGTGAAAAACTGTTTTTT
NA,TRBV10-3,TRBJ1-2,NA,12,CAIKGPGYGYTF,TGTGCCATCAAGGGGCCGGGCTATGGCTACACCTTC
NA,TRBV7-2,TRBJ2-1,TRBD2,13,CASSREGGLAQFF,TGTGCCAGCAGTAGAGAGGGGGGACTAGCTCAGTTCTTC